One sample yielded the 27 T cell receptor beta chains listed below, sequenced in a study of T cells in Graves' hyperthyroidism and ophthalmopathy. The investigators amplified TCR beta CDR3 regions from RNA transcripts. Primed by the HTBI set, a first-round RT-PCR was run on the TCR CDR3. TCRdb fed the multiplex PCR reads into MiXCR, producing one record per CDR3 protein. The sample has hundreds of thousands of distinct CDR3 sequences, approximately 14% seen once. Sequencing was performed on blood. These receptor sequences come from a woman in her late teens or twenties with Graves' hyperthyroidism.

This clonotype was counted a few times. This rearrangement joins TRBV27 to TRBJ2-3; D is perhaps TRBD1 (6 bases). Trimming shortened V by 8 bases and J by 2 bases, and 14 bases separated the two germline ends. Germline loops: CDR1 MNHEY, CDR2 SMNVEV (reference sequence). This CDR3 spans 14 amino acids. CDR3 DNA sequence: TGTGCCAGCGGCAGGGGCGGGCTCACAGATACGCAGTATTTT. This translates into CASGRGGLTDTQYF.

The chain couples TRBV7-3 to TRBJ2-2; TRBD2 might be the D (5 bases). Germline values: CDR1 SGHTA, CDR2 FQGTGA. CDR3 size: 16 residues. Deletions cut 5 bases from V and 5 bases from J, with 18 bases between. The CDR3: CASSPRGRTQTGELFF. The CDR3 nucleotides read TGTGCCAGCAGCCCCAGAGGCCGGACTCAAACCGGGGAGCTGTTTTTT. Full variable domain (outside the CDR3, taken from reference TRBV7-3 and TRBJ2-2): GAGVSQTPSNKVTEKGKYVELRCDPISGHTALYWYRQSLGQGPEFLIYFQGTGAADDSGLPNDRFFAVRPEGSVSTLKIQRTERGDSAVYLCASSPRGRTQTGELFFGEGSRLTVL.

This clonotype was observed at least ten times. The genes are TRBV15 and TRBJ2-3; D may be TRBD1 (5 bases). The CDR3 has 13 residues. Trimming stripped 1 base from V and 4 bases from J, with 6 bases between. Looked up from germline, CDR1 is LNHNV and CDR2 is YYDKDF (reference sequence). CDR3 sequence reads: CATSRAGSDTQYF. The CDR3 DNA is TGTGCCACCAGCAGAGCAGGGTCAGATACGCAGTATTTT.

The chain uses TRBV15 and TRBJ2-1, with a possible D match to TRBD1 (5 bases). This CDR3 has 14 residues. The germline CDR1 and CDR2 sequences are LNHNV and YYDKDF (reference sequence). Trimming took 0 bases from V and 2 from J, leaving 5 bases between them. The CDR3 is CATSREGPYNEQFF. CDR3 in DNA: TGTGCCACCAGCAGAGAGGGGCCCTACAATGAGCAGTTCTTC.

This chain joins TRBV4-1 and TRBJ1-1, with 8 positions matching TRBD1. Trimming at V came to 4 bases and at J to 5 bases, leaving 6 bases not matched to a gene. CDR3 length equals 14 residues. Germline V lookup: CDR1 MGHRA, CDR2 YSYEKL. The CDR3 reads CASSPIRGHTEAFF. The CDR3 DNA is TGCGCCAGCAGCCCGATCAGGGGGCATACTGAAGCTTTCTTT.

The sample holds many counts of this clonotype. This sequence joins TRBV2 and TRBJ2-7; 8 bases are a match to TRBD2. The CDR3 runs 15 residues. Germline CDR1 is SNHLY and CDR2 is FYNNEI. The V segment lost 6 bases and the J segment 2 bases; nucleotides outside the gene matches: 9. The CDR3 loop is CASRTGRESTYEQYF. The CDR3 DNA follows: TGTGCCAGCAGAACCGGGAGGGAGTCGACCTACGAGCAGTACTTC.

The chain has TRBV25-1 and TRBJ2-5, with TRBD2 matching over 8 bases. Per the germline V gene, CDR1 is MGHDK and CDR2 is SYGVNS. The CDR3 sequence is 16 residues long. Trimming cost V 3 bases and J 0 bases; bases outside gene matches: 6. CDR3 coding DNA: TGTGCCAGCAGTGACGGGAGGGGGACCTACCAAGAGACCCAGTACTTC. Translated, it gives CASSDGRGTYQETQYF.

The chain carries TRBV5-1 and TRBJ2-2; D is perhaps TRBD1 (6 bases). This CDR3 spans 15 amino acids. The germline V gene encodes CDR1 SGHRS and CDR2 YFSETQ. Trimming shortened V by 4 bases and J by 3 bases, and 13 bases separated the two germline ends. As DNA, the CDR3 is TGCGCCAGCAGCACCCAGGGGCAAGACACCGGGGAGCTGTTTTTT. Protein product: CASSTQGQDTGELFF.

The V gene is TRBV13, the J gene TRBJ2-7, with 7 bases that match TRBD1. The ends lost 4 bases at V and 4 bases at J; junction bases unmatched: 7. CDR3 length equals 14 residues. Germline values: CDR1 PRHDT, CDR2 FYEKMQ (reference sequence). The CDR3 is CASSSRTGRYEQYF. Written as DNA, the CDR3 is TGTGCCAGCAGCTCCAGGACAGGAAGATACGAGCAGTACTTC.

In this sample, this clonotype turned up many times. This chain's CDR3 is CSARDWDRANEKLFF. CDR3 nucleotides: TGCAGTGCTAGAGATTGGGACAGGGCTAATGAAAAACTGTTTTTT. The chain combines TRBV20-1 with TRBJ1-4; 9 nucleotides align to TRBD1. The germline V gene encodes CDR1 DFQATT and CDR2 SNEGSKA (reference sequence). Trimming at V came to 0 bases and at J to 3 bases, leaving 2 bases not matched to a gene. This CDR3 is built from 15 residues.

This clonotype was detected ten times or more. The chain combines TRBV20-1 with TRBJ2-3; D unclear. Germline V gene sequence: CDR1 DFQATT, CDR2 SNEGSKA (reference sequence). This CDR3 spans 12 amino acids. V was cut by 7 bases and J by 1 base, with 9 bases left in between. The CDR3 nucleotides read TGCAGTGTTTTAGACGGCACAGATACGCAGTATTTT. This translates into CSVLDGTDTQYF.

This clonotype was detected only a few times. J is TRBJ1-3 and V is TRBV30, with a tentative D call TRBD1 (6 bases). The CDR3 is made up of 14 amino acids. V was trimmed by 5 bases and J by 4 bases, leaving 15 bases between them. CDR1 and CDR2 from the germline V gene are GTSNPN and SVGIG (reference sequence). The DNA for the CDR3 is TGTGCCTGGGGTCCCGGGGGCCAGGGAAACACCATATATTTT. This translates into CAWGPGGQGNTIYF.

This clonotype has just a few counts. This chain uses TRBV30 with TRBJ2-2; TRBD1 matches at 8 bases. J lost 8 bases, V lost 1 base, and 9 bases had no gene match. The germline V gene has CDR1 GTSNPN and CDR2 SVGIG (reference sequence). The CDR3 contains 15 residues. CDR3 nucleotides: TGTGCCTGGAGTGGGGACAGGCGTTCAGGAGGGGAGCTGTTTTTT. Translated, it gives CAWSGDRRSGGELFF.

At least ten counts were recorded for this clonotype. The chain is built from TRBV24-1 and TRBJ2-1, with D perhaps matching TRBD1 (8 bases). Germline CDR1 and CDR2: KGHDR and SFDVKD. Trimming took off 3 bases at V and 6 bases at J, with 17 bases between the two ends. CDR3 length: 16 amino acids. The DNA for the CDR3 is TGTGCCACCAGTGATACCAGGGGGCGCGGGGGCAATGAGCAGTTCTTC. Amino acids: CATSDTRGRGGNEQFF.

Ten or more counts support this clonotype. The V call is TRBV18, the J call TRBJ1-2, with no clear D. The CDR3 has 13 amino acids. Trimming left V 4 bases short and J 4 bases short, with 10 bases between. Germline loops: CDR1 KGHSH, CDR2 LQKENI. As DNA, the CDR3 is TGTGCCAGCTCACATGGACGTACCTATGGCTACACCTTC. Its protein product is CASSHGRTYGYTF.

This clonotype was counted many times. The rearrangement links TRBV6-1 to TRBJ2-1; no definite D call. The germline V gene encodes CDR1 MNHNS and CDR2 SASEGT. Between the trimmed V and J ends, which lost 6 bases and 2 bases, there was a span of 5 bases. The CDR3 totals 12 residues. This chain's CDR3 is CASRGPYNEQFF. The CDR3 DNA follows: TGTGCCAGCAGAGGACCCTACAATGAGCAGTTCTTC.

The chain links TRBV4-1 to TRBJ1-4; a possible D gene is TRBD1 (5 bases). The ends were cut back, 0 bases at V and 6 bases at J, with 11 bases in the middle. The length of the CDR3 is 15 residues. Germline V gene lookup returns CDR1 MGHRA and CDR2 YSYEKL. As DNA, the CDR3 is TGCGCCAGCAGCCAAGAAGGGACTCGGGATGAAAAACTGTTTTTT. It encodes CASSQEGTRDEKLFF.

This clonotype was found many times. This chain uses TRBV20-1 with TRBJ2-1; 7 bases line up with TRBD2. The CDR3 has 14 residues. With 6 bases clipped from V and 4 bases from J, the junction kept 9 bases outside the gene matches. CDR1 is DFQATT and CDR2 is SNEGSKA in the germline V gene (reference sequence). DNA for the CDR3: TGCAGTGCGATCTCCGGGACTACTTACAATGAGCAGTTCTTC. Translated: CSAISGTTYNEQFF.

The chain joins TRBV6-1 to TRBJ1-2; TRBD1 agrees at 10 bases. The CDR3 is 15 amino acids. Germline trimming cut 5 bases from V and 4 bases from J; bases unmatched to any gene: 7. Germline-derived CDR1 and CDR2 are MNHNS and SASEGT. This chain's CDR3 is CASSYPTGGFYGYTF. Here the CDR3 DNA reads TGTGCCAGCAGTTATCCGACAGGGGGCTTCTATGGCTACACCTTC.

In this sample, this clonotype turned up many times. The V gene is TRBV7-3, the J gene TRBJ2-5; a possible D gene is TRBD2 (7 bases). The CDR3 runs to 16 residues. Germline CDR1 is SGHTA and CDR2 is FQGTGA. Trimming took off 5 bases at V and 1 base at J, with 17 bases between the two ends. CDR3 in amino acids: CASSLGGGLGQETQYF. CDR3 coding DNA: TGTGCCAGCAGCCTAGGGGGGGGGCTGGGCCAAGAGACCCAGTACTTC.

Ten or more counts support this clonotype. V is TRBV6-1 and J is TRBJ1-3; D not certain. This CDR3 spans 14 amino acids. V lost 5 bases and J lost 1, with 9 bases in between. CDR1 and CDR2 from the germline V gene are MNHNS and SASEGT. CDR3 DNA sequence: TGTGCCAGCAGTTCCGACGTATCTGGAAACACCATATATTTT. It yields the protein CASSSDVSGNTIYF.

This clonotype showed up many times. The rearrangement joins TRBV11-2 to TRBJ1-4, with D uncertain. This CDR3 is built from 13 residues. Trimming pared 6 bases from V and 8 bases from J, leaving 13 bases between. Germline-derived CDR1 and CDR2 are SGHAT and FQNNGV. Here the CDR3 reads CASRSPGREKLFF. DNA of the CDR3: TGTGCCAGCAGATCCCCGGGGAGGGAAAAACTGTTTTTT.

In this sample, this clonotype turned up many times. CDR3 nucleotide sequence: TGTGCCTGGAGTTTGCAGGGGCATCAGCCCCAGCATTTT. This translates into CAWSLQGHQPQHF. The chain combines TRBV30 with TRBJ1-5; tentatively, D is TRBD1 (6 bases). V was pared by 2 bases and J by 5 bases, with 10 bases between. CDR3 length: 13 amino acids. Germline CDR1 is GTSNPN and CDR2 is SVGIG (reference sequence).

This clonotype was seen a few times. The chain recombines TRBV29-1 with TRBJ1-5; D possibly corresponds to TRBD1 (5 bases). In germline, CDR1 is SQVTM, CDR2 ANQGSEA. Between the trimmed V and J ends, which lost 7 bases and 7 bases, there was a span of 17 bases. This CDR3 has 13 residues. The CDR3 DNA sequence: TGCAGCGCCCTAGAGGGACTAGGCCAGCCCCAGCATTTT. Amino acid sequence: CSALEGLGQPQHF.

V and J are TRBV5-1 and TRBJ2-5; no clear D. V lost 0 bases to trimming and J lost 2 bases, with 11 bases between them. The CDR3 has 15 amino acids. CDR1 is SGHRS and CDR2 is YFSETQ in the germline V gene. In nucleotides, the CDR3 is TGCGCCAGCAGCTTGGCCGTGGCGCCGCAAGAGACCCAGTACTTC. Translation: CASSLAVAPQETQYF. Using reference TRBV5-1 and TRBJ2-5 for the parts outside the CDR3, the full variable domain is KAGVTQTPRYLIKTRGQQVTLSCSPISGHRSVSWYQQTPGQGLQFLFEYFSETQRNKGNFPGRFSGRQFSNSRSEMNVSTLELGDSALYLCASSLAVAPQETQYFGPGTRLLVL.

This clonotype was found a few times. A single base separates this from a much larger clone, so it may be a read error. The V and J genes are TRBV12-3 or TRBV12-4 and TRBJ1-4; 7 positions agree with TRBD1. The CDR3 runs 15 residues. The CDR3 reads CAGSSQGATNEKLFF. The CDR3 DNA reads as TGTGCCGGCAGTTCCCAGGGGGCAACTAATGAAAAACTGTTTTTT.

This clonotype was counted many times. The J gene is TRBJ1-4, the V gene TRBV2; tentatively, D is TRBD1 (5 bases). With 7 bases removed from V and 8 bases from J, the gap between germline ends came to 14 bases. This CDR3 has 13 residues. From germline, CDR1 is SNHLY and CDR2 FYNNEI. The DNA of the CDR3 is TGTGCCAGCAATACTAGGGAGGGGGAAAAACTGTTTTTT. Encoded protein: CASNTREGEKLFF.